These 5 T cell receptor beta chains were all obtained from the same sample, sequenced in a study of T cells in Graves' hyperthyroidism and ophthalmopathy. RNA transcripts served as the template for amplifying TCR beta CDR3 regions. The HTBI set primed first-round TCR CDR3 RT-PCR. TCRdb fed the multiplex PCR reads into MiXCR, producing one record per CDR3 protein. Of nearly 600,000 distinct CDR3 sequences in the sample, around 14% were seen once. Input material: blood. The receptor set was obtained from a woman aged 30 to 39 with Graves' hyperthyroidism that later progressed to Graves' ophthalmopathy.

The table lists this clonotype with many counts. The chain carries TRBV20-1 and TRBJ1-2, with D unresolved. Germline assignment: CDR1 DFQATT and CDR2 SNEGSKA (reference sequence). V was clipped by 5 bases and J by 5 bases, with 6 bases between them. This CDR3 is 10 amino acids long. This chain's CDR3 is CSAWSYGYTF. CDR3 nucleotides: TGCAGTGCTTGGTCATATGGCTACACCTTC.

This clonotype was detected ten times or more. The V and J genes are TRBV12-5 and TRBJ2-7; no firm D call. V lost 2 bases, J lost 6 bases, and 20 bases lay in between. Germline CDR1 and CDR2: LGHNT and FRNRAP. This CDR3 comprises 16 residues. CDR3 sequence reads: CASGLLVTPGPSEQYF. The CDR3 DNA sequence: TGTGCTAGTGGTTTGCTTGTGACCCCCGGACCCAGCGAGCAGTACTTC.

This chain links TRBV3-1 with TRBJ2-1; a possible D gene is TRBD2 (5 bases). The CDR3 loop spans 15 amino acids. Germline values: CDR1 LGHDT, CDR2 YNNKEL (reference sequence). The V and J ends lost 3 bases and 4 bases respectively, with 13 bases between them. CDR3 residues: CASSQGSLAYNEQFF. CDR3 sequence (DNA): TGTGCCAGCAGCCAGGGGAGTCTGGCGTACAATGAGCAGTTCTTC.

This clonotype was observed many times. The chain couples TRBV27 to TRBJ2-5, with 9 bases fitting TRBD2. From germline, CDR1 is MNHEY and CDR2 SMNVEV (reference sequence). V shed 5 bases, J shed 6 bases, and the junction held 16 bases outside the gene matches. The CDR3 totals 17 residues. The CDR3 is CASSPTRREGLEKTQYF. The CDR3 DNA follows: TGTGCCAGCAGTCCGACCCGGCGGGAGGGCCTAGAGAAGACCCAGTACTTC.

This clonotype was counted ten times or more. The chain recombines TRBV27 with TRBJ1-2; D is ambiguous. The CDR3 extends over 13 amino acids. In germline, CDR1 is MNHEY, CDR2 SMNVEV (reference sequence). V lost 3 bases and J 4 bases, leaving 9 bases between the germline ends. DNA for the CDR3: TGTGCCAGCAGTTTCCAAAGTGGCTATGGCTACACCTTC. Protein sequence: CASSFQSGYGYTF.